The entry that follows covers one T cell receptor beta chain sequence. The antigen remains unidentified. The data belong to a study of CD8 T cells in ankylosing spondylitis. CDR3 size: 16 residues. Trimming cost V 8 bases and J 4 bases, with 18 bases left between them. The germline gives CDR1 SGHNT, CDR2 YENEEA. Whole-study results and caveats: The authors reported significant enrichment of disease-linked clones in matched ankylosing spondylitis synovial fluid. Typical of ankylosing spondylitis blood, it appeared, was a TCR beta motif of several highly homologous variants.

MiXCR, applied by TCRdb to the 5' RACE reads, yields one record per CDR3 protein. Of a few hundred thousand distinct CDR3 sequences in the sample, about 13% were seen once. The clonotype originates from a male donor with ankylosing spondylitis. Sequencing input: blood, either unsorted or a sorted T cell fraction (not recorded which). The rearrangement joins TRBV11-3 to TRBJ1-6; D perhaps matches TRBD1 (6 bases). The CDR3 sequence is CASQTGQRNYNSPLHF. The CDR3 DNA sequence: TGTGCCAGCCAAACCGGACAGAGGAATTATAATTCACCCCTCCACTTT.